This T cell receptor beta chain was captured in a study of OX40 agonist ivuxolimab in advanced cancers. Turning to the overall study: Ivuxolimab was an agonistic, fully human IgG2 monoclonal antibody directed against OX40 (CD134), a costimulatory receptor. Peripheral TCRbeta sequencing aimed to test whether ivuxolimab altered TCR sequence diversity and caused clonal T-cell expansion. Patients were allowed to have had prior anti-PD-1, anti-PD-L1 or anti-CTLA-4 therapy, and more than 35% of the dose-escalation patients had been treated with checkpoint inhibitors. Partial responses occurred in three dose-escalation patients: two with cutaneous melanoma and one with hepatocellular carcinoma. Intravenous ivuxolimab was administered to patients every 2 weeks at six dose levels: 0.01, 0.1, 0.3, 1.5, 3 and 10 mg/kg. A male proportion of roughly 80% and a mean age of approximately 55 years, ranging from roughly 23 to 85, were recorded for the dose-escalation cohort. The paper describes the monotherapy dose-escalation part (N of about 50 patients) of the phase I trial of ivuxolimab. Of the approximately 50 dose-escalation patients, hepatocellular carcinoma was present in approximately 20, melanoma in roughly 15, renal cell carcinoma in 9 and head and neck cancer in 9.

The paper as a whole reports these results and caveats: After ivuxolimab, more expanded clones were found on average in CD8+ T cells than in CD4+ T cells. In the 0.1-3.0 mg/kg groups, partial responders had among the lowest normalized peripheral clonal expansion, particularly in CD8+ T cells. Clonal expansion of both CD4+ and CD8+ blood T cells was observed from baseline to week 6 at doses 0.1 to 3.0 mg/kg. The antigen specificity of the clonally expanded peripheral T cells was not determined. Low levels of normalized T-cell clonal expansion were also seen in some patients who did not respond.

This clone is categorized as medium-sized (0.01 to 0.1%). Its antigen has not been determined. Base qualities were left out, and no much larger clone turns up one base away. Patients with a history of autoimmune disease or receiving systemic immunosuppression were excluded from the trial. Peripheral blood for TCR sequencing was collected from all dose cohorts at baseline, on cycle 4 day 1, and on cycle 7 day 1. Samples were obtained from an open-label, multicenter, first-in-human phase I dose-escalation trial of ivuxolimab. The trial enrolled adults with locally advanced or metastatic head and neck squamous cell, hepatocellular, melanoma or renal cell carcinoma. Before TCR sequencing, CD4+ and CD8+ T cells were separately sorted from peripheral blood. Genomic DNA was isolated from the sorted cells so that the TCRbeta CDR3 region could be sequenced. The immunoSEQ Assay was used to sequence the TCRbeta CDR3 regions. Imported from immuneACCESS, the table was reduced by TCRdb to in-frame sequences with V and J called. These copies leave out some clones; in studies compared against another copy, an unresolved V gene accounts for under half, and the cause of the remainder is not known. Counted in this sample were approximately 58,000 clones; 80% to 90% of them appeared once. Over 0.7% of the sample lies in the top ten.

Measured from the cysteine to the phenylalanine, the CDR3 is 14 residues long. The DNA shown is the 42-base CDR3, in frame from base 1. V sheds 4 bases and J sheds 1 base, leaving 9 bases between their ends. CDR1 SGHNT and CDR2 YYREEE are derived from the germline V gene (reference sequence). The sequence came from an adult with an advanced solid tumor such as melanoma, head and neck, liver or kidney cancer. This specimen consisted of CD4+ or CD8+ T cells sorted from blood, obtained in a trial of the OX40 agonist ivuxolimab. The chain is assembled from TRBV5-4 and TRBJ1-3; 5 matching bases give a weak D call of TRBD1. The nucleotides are TGTGCCAGCAGCCCCGGGACTTCTGGAAACACCATATATTTT. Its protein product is CASSPGTSGNTIYF. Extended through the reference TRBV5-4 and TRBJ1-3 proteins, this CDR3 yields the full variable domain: ETGVTQSPTHLIKTRGQQVTLRCSSQSGHNTVSWYQQALGQGPQFIFQYYREEENGRGNFPPRFSGLQFPNYSSELNVNALELDDSALYLCASSPGTSGNTIYFGEGSWLTVV.